Below, one T cell receptor (beta chain) is given with its context. This CDR3 spans 16 amino acids. Germline loops: CDR1 SGHRS, CDR2 YFSETQ. Trimming shortened V by 0 bases and J by 1 base, and 12 bases separated the two germline ends. Recruited during active infection, patients (from Seattle) were subsequently followed longitudinally. This record comes from a study of blood T cell repertoires in COVID-19. The overall study: The study drew acute and convalescent COVID-19 samples from the United States, Italy and Spain. Nucleic acid was either cDNA or gDNA, and it came from T cells, B-cell-depleted T cells, or PBMCs.

In the original analysis: By means of reference gene primer amplification, nucleated cell counts were estimated. The assay was immunoSEQ multiplex PCR, and TCRdb's table has in-frame clones only and misses some. V, J and clone size were drawn from that table, and D and trimming were deduced from the DNA. This table holds about 350,000 clones, approximately 86% found once. This receptor was identified in a woman aged 55-70 years with COVID-19, enrolled during active disease. The chain links TRBV5-1 to TRBJ2-3; tentatively, D is TRBD1 (5 bases). Sequenced input: peripheral blood. The CDR3 coding sequence is TGCGCCAGCAGCTTGGAATCAGGGTATCGCACAGATACGCAGTATTTT. As protein: CASSLESGYRTDTQYF.